A selection of T cell receptor beta chains follows, all from one sample in a study of cytomegalovirus exposure and HLA in healthy donors. TCRdb's table, derived via immunoSEQ multiplex PCR, lists solely in-frame clones and lacks some. The table lists about 160,000 clones, over 75% of them singletons. Sequencing used PBMCs. These receptors were obtained from a woman aged 18-29 years in good health and CMV-seronegative. Both conserved end residues are part of each CDR3.

>TRBV7-8|TRBJ2-7|15
CASSFSAGSIYEQYF
>TRBV7-9|TRBJ2-1|13
CASRSKLADEQFF
>TRBV27|TRBJ2-5|15
CASSLSPGYLETQYF
>TRBV6-6|TRBJ2-2|14
CASSLLAGAGELFF
>TRBV19|TRBJ2-7|14
CASSLSSGLYEQYF
>TRBV7-9|TRBJ2-3|16
CSSSSGGGRSTDTQYF
>TRBV19|TRBJ2-7|14
CASSPTTGGYEQYF
>TRBV5-8|TRBJ2-3|14
CASSLDRGADTQYF
>TRBV2|TRBJ2-7|13
CARGQGPSYEQYF
>TRBV5-1|TRBJ2-1|15
CASRTLAGGRNEQFF
>TRBV28|TRBJ1-6|13
CASSFEQNSPLHF
>TRBV5-1|TRBJ1-1|14
CASSARQVNTEAFF
>TRBV19|TRBJ1-2|16
CASSTYQDSRSYGYTF
>TRBV28|TRBJ2-5|15
CASSLPLGHRETQYF
>TRBV4-1|TRBJ1-2|14
CASSQDSGFNGYTF
>TRBV6-5|TRBJ2-1|15
CASSYSTSGHNEQFF
>TRBV7-9|TRBJ2-5|15
CSSSPTTSVRETQYF
>TRBV5-1|TRBJ1-1|18
CASSFLTRTKDLNTEAFF
>TRBV4-1|TRBJ2-3|19
CASSQTLAGVERGTDTQYF
>TRBV18|TRBJ1-6|16
CASSPTGGEGLSPLHF
>TRBV2|TRBJ1-3|15
CASSELEPSSRTIYF
>TRBV28|TRBJ2-6|18
CASSPGRGFFSGANVLTF
>TRBV2|TRBJ2-7|14
CASREGQSLYEQYF
>TRBV7-9|TRBJ2-5|11
CASSHGETQYF
>TRBV9|TRBJ1-1|15
CASSVGLDRGTEAFF
>TRBV28|TRBJ1-2|17
CASSRNAATGKGGGYTF
>TRBV5-4|TRBJ2-7|13
CASSSPPVYEQYF
>TRBV6-5|TRBJ1-2|14
CASSYSPLSDGYTF
>TRBV7-9|TRBJ1-4|16
CASSAGNAATNEKLFF
>TRBV4-1|TRBJ1-1|18
CASSQDPGPRQGRTEAFF
>TRBV5-8|TRBJ1-1|13
CASSLGPLTEAFF
>TRBV2|TRBJ1-6|15
CASRRRGQWNSPLHF
>TRBV5-1|TRBJ2-6|20
CASSSSRPTGAVSGANVLTF
>TRBV4-1|TRBJ2-2|18
CASSQRGGIRSNTGELFF
>TRBV15|TRBJ1-5|13
CATSREGDQPQHF
>TRBV6-5|TRBJ1-4|14
CASSPDRGSEKLFF
>TRBV10-1|TRBJ2-7|13
CASSESSTYEQYF
>TRBV11-2|TRBJ2-7|18
CASSLVVAPGQGSREQYF
>TRBV5-1|TRBJ2-1|16
CASSHATSGRVNEQFF
>TRBV10-3|TRBJ1-5|12
CAAAEEDQPQHF
>TRBV5-4|TRBJ2-7|14
CASSFGGGQGEQYF
>TRBV18|TRBJ1-5|14
CASSLGQGNQPQHF
>TRBV21-1|TRBJ2-1|14
CASNQVAGEDEQFF
>TRBV5-6|TRBJ2-2|16
CASSQYQGLNTGELFF
>TRBV27|TRBJ2-1|15
CASSLSDSRYNEQFF
>TRBV19|TRBJ1-6|14
CASSIETVNSPLHF
>TRBV29-1|TRBJ2-5|12
CSGGLEGETQYF